Sequencing of this TCR beta chain was carried out in a study of blood T cell repertoires in COVID-19. The overall study: Acute-phase and convalescent COVID-19 samples originated in the United States, Italy and Spain.

With 2 bases clipped from V and 4 bases from J, the junction kept 3 bases outside the gene matches. The CDR3 sequence is 14 residues long. The V gene's germline CDR1 is SGHTA and CDR2 FQGTGA. Authors' methods: By means of reference gene primer amplification, nucleated cell counts were estimated. TCRdb's copy holds only in-frame clones and misses some; the assay was immunoSEQ multiplex PCR. V, J and clone size were drawn from that table, and D and trimming were deduced from the DNA. This table holds 85,000 to 130,000 clones, less than 80% found once. The gene calls are TRBV7-3 and TRBJ1-1; 8 bases map to TRBD1. The sample was peripheral blood. The TCR originated in an elderly man with COVID-19, enrolled during active disease. The CDR3, as DNA: TGTGCCAGCAGCTTAGTCGGACAGGGCACTGAAGCTTTCTTT. It translates to CASSLVGQGTEAFF.